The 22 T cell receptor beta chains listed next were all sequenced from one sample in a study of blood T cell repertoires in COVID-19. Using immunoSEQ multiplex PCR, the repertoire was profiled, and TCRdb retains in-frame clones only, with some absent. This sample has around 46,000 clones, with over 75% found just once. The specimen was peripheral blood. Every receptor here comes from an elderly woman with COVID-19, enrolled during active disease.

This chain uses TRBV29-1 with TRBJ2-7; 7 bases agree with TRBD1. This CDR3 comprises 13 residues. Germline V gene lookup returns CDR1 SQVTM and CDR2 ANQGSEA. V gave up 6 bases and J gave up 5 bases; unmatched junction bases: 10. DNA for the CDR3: TGCAGCGTCGCACTGCTACAGGGGAACGAGCAGTACTTC. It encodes CSVALLQGNEQYF.

The CDR3: CASSWGTGQQYGYTF. CDR3 DNA: TGTGCCAGCAGCTGGGGAACGGGACAGCAATATGGCTACACCTTC. The chain combines TRBV7-2 with TRBJ1-2; 7 bases map to TRBD1. The CDR3 length is 15 residues. Germline CDR1 SGHTA, CDR2 FQGNSA. V was pared by 4 bases and J by 5 bases, with 10 bases of the junction left unmatched. Combining the CDR3 with reference TRBV7-2 and TRBJ1-2 gives the whole variable domain GAGVSQSPSNKVTEKGKDVELRCDPISGHTALYWYRQSLGQGLEFLIYFQGNSAPDKSGLPSDRFSAERTGGSVSTLTIQRTQQEDSAVYLCASSWGTGQQYGYTFGSGTRLTVV.

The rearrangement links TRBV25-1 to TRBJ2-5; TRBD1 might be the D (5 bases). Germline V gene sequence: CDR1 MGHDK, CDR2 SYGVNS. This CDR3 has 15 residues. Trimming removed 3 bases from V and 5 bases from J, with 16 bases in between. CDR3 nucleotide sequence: TGTGCCAGCAGTGATCCTAGGGGTTTGCGGGAGACCCAGTACTTC. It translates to CASSDPRGLRETQYF.

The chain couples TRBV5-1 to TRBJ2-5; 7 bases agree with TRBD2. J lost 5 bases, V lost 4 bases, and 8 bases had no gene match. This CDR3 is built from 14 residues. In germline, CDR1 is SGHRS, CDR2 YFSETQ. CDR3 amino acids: CASSPPGGSETQYF. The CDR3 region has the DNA TGCGCCAGCAGCCCCCCCGGGGGGAGCGAGACCCAGTACTTC.

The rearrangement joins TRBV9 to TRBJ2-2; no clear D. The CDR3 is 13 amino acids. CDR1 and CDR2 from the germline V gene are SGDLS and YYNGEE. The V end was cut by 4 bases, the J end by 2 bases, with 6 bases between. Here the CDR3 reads CASSSQNTGELFF. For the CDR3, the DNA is TGTGCCAGCAGCTCACAAAACACCGGGGAGCTGTTTTTT.

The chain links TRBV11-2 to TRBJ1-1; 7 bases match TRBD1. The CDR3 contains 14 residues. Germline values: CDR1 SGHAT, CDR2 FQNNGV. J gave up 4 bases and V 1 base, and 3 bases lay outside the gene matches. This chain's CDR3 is CASSLGQGFTEAFF. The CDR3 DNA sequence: TGTGCCAGCAGCTTAGGACAGGGATTCACTGAAGCTTTCTTT.

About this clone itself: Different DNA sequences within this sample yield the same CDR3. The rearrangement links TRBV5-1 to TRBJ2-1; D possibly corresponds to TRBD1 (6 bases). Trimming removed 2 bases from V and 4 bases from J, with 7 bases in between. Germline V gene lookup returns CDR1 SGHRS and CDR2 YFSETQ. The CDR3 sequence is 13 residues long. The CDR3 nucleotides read TGCGCCAGCAGCTTAGGACAGTACAATGAGCAGTTCTTC. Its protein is CASSLGQYNEQFF. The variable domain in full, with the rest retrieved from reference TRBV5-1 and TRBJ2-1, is KAGVTQTPRYLIKTRGQQVTLSCSPISGHRSVSWYQQTPGQGLQFLFEYFSETQRNKGNFPGRFSGRQFSNSRSEMNVSTLELGDSALYLCASSLGQYNEQFFGPGTRLTVL.

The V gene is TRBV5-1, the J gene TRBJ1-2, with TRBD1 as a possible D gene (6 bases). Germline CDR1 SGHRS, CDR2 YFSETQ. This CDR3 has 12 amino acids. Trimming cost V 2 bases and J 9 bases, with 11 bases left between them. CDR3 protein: CASSFQGTSYTF. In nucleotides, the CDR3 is TGCGCCAGCAGCTTCCAGGGGACGAGCTACACCTTC. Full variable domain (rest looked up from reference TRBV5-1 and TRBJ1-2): KAGVTQTPRYLIKTRGQQVTLSCSPISGHRSVSWYQQTPGQGLQFLFEYFSETQRNKGNFPGRFSGRQFSNSRSEMNVSTLELGDSALYLCASSFQGTSYTFGSGTRLTVV.

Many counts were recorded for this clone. The CDR3 protein is CASSLAADTQYF. The CDR3 bases are TGCGCCAGCAGCTTGGCTGCAGATACGCAGTATTTT. This rearrangement joins TRBV5-1 to TRBJ2-3; D not resolved. The CDR3 totals 12 residues. Germline V lookup: CDR1 SGHRS, CDR2 YFSETQ. Trimming took off 0 bases at V and 4 bases at J, with 3 bases between the two ends.

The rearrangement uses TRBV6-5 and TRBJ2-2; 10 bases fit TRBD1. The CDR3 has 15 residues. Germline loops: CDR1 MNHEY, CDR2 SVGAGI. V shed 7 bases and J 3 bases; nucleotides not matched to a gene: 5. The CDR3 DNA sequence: TGTGCCAGCACCTTGACAGGGGGCGACACCGGGGAGCTGTTTTTT. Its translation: CASTLTGGDTGELFF.

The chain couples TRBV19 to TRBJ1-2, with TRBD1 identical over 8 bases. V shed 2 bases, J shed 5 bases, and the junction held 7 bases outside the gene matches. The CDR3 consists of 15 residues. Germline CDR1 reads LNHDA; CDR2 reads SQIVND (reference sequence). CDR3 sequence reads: CASSIMAGGAYGYTF. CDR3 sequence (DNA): TGTGCCAGTAGTATAATGGCAGGGGGCGCGTATGGCTACACCTTC.

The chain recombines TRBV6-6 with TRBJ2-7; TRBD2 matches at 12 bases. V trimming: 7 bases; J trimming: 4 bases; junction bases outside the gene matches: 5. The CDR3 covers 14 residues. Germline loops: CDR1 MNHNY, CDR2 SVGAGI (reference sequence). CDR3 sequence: CASTDGTSGYEQYF. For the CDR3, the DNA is TGTGCCAGCACCGACGGGACTAGCGGGTACGAGCAGTACTTC.

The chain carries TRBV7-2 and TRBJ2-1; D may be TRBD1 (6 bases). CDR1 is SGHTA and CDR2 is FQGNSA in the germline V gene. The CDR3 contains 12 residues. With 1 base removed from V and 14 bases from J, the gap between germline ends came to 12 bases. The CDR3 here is CASSLVGQGKFF. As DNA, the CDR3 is TGTGCCAGCAGCTTAGTTGGGCAGGGGAAGTTCTTC.

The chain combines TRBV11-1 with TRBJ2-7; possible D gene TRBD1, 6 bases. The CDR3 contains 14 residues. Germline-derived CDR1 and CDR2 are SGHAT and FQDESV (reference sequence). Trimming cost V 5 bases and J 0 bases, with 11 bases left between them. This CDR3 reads CASSKTGISYEQYF. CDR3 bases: TGTGCCAGCAGCAAAACAGGGATCTCCTACGAGCAGTACTTC.

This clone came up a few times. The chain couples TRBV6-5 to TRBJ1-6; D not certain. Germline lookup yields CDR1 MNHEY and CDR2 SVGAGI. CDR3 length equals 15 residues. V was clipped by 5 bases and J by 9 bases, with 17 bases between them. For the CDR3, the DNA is TGTGCCAGCAGTCGAGAGGGAACGTCTGCTTCACCCCTCCACTTT. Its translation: CASSREGTSASPLHF.

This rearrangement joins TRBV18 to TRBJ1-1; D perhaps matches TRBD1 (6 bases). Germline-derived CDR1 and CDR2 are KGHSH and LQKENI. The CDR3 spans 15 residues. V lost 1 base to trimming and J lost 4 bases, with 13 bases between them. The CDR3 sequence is CASSPRGGSGTEAFF. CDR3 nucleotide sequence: TGTGCCAGCTCACCACGAGGGGGTAGTGGCACTGAAGCTTTCTTT.

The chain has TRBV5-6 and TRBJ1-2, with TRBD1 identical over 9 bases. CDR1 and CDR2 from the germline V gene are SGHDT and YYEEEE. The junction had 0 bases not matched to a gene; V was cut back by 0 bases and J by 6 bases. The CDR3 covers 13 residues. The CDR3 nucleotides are TGTGCCAGCAGCTTGGGACAGGGGGATGGCTACACCTTC. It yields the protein CASSLGQGDGYTF.

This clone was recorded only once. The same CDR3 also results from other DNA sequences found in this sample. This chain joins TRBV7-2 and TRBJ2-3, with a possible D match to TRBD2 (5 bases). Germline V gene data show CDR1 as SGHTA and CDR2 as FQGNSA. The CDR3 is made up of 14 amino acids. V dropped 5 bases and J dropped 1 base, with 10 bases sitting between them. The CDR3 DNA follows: TGTGCCAGCAGCCCAACTAGTGGCACAGATACGCAGTATTTT. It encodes CASSPTSGTDTQYF.

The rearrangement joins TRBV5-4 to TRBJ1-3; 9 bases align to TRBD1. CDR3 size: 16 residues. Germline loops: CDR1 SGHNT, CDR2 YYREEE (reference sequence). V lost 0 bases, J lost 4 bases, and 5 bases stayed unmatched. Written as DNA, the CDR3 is TGTGCCAGCAGCTTGGGGGACAGGGTAGGAGGAAACACCATATATTTT. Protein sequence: CASSLGDRVGGNTIYF.

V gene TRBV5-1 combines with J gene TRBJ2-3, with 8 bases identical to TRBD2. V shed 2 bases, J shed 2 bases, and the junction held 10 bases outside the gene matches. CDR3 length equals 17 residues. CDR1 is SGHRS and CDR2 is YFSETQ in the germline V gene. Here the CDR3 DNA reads TGCGCCAGCAGCTTCCTGGCGGGGGGTAGGGCCACAGATACGCAGTATTTT. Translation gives CASSFLAGGRATDTQYF.

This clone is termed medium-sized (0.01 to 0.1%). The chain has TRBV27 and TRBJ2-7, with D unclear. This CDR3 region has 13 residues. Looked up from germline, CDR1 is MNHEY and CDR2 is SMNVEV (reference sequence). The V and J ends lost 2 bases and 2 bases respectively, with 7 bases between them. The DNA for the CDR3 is TGTGCCAGCAGTTTACACAGTGCCTACGAGCAGTACTTC. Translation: CASSLHSAYEQYF.

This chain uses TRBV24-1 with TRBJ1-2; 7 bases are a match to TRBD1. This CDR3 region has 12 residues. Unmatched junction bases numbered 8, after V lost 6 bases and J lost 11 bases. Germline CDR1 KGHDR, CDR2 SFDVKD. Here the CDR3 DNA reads TGTGCCACCAGTACCGAGGACAGGTCTTACACCTTC. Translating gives CATSTEDRSYTF.